This TCR beta chain emerged from a study of a mutant IDH1 vaccine in newly diagnosed glioma. Study overall: Patients got their first vaccination 4-6 weeks after radiotherapy alone, or with temozolomide cycles. Patients had received radiotherapy, temozolomide, or both previously, most receiving both.

The method was immunoSEQ multiplex PCR; TCRdb's version includes in-frame clones alone and lacks a portion of them. The sample holds 60,000 to 70,000 clones, around 83% seen once. This CDR3 region has 17 residues. Per germline, CDR1 SGHTS and CDR2 YDEGEE. With 0 bases removed from V and 4 bases from J, the gap between germline ends came to 19 bases. Time point described: week 47, end of study. With topical imiquimod, each dose of the vaccine consisted of 300 ug of mutant IDH1 20-mer peptide. On this clone: Its antigen remains unidentified.

The sample in question was PBMCs, obtained from a glioma patient whose treatment included an IDH1 peptide vaccine. The clonotype comes from a man aged 25 to 40 with glioma. The V call is TRBV5-8, the J call TRBJ1-2, with a weak D call TRBD1 (6 bases). This CDR3 reads CASSLVGPTGKFYGYTF. Written as DNA, the CDR3 is TGTGCCAGCAGCTTGGTAGGTCCTACAGGGAAGTTCTATGGCTACACCTTC.